The T cell receptor beta chain described here comes from a study of T cell responses to AZD1222 COVID-19 vaccine. The germline V gene has CDR1 KGHDR and CDR2 SFDVKD. The V and J ends lost 3 bases and 2 bases respectively, with 7 bases between them. The length of the CDR3 is 15 residues. On this clone itself: Its antigen is unidentified.

Study-level results: Researchers took repertoire samples only after the peak T cell response had come. A reported finding is that nearly half of spike-specific TCRs target unmutated variant regions.

TCRdb's copy holds only in-frame clones and misses some; the assay was immunoSEQ multiplex PCR. The sample shows more than 85,000 clones, roughly 84% of them seen only once. This clonotype was obtained from an adult who received the AZD1222 COVID-19 vaccine. V usage is TRBV24-1 and J usage is TRBJ2-6, with no clear D. Source: peripheral blood, taken 28 days after the second AZD1222 dose. The CDR3 loop is CATSDTSTGANVLTF. The CDR3 region has the DNA TGTGCCACCAGTGATACCAGCACTGGGGCCAACGTCCTGACTTTC.